The 17 T cell receptor beta chains presented below share a single source sample, sequenced in a study of blood T cell repertoires in COVID-19. Assay used: immunoSEQ multiplex PCR; TCRdb lists only in-frame clones, some missing. The repertoire has roughly 200,000 clones, 88% of them found once; the top ten carry 3.5% to 5%. The sample taken for sequencing was peripheral blood. The receptors were gathered from a woman between 25 and 40 years old with acute or convalescent COVID-19.

The chain is built from TRBV2 and TRBJ2-7; possibly TRBD1 for D (6 bases). The V end was cut by 4 bases, the J end by 8 bases, with 9 bases between. This CDR3 contains 11 residues. CDR1 SNHLY and CDR2 FYNNEI come from the germline V gene. The CDR3 nucleotides read TGTGCCAGCAGTGGGACAGCCCAGCAGTACTTC. Protein sequence: CASSGTAQQYF. The entire variable domain, with the rest obtained from reference TRBV2 and TRBJ2-7, is as follows: EPEVTQTPSHQVTQMGQEVILRCVPISNHLYFYWYRQILGQKVEFLVSFYNNEISEKSEIFDDQFSVERPDGSNFTLKIRSTKLEDSAMYFCASSGTAQQYFGPGTRLTVT.

CDR3 nucleotides: TGTGCCAGCAGCCAAGGGACACTCCCTCGGTCCGAGCAGTACTTC. Translating gives CASSQGTLPRSEQYF. The rearrangement joins TRBV5-8 to TRBJ2-7; maybe TRBD1 (6 bases). This CDR3 is built from 15 residues. Trimming cost V 4 bases and J 6 bases, with 20 bases left between them. Germline V gene data show CDR1 as SGHTS and CDR2 as YDEGEE.

The chain carries TRBV11-2 and TRBJ2-1; a weak D match, TRBD2 (6 bases). CDR1 and CDR2 from the germline V gene are SGHAT and FQNNGV. The CDR3 extends over 15 amino acids. V shed 3 bases and J shed 3 bases, with 12 bases lying between them. This chain's CDR3 is CASSFSRGIYNEQFF. The CDR3 coding sequence is TGTGCCAGCAGCTTTTCTCGCGGGATCTACAATGAGCAGTTCTTC.

This sequence joins TRBV5-1 and TRBJ2-7; D remains ambiguous. The CDR3 totals 12 residues. V dropped 0 bases and J dropped 7 bases, with 8 bases sitting between them. Germline values: CDR1 SGHRS, CDR2 YFSETQ. The CDR3 bases are TGCGCCAGCAGCTTGGGAGTCCTGGAGCAGTACTTC. This translates into CASSLGVLEQYF.

This clone was observed once. The chain is built from TRBV14 and TRBJ2-7, with 9 bases identical to TRBD2. The CDR3 loop spans 15 amino acids. The V segment lost 3 bases and the J segment 3 bases; nucleotides outside the gene matches: 6. Germline V gene data show CDR1 as SGHDN and CDR2 as FVKESK. CDR3 DNA sequence: TGTGCCAGCAGCCAGTTCTCTAGCGGGATCTACGAGCAGTACTTC. Its protein is CASSQFSSGIYEQYF.

The genes are TRBV9 and TRBJ2-1; D gene ambiguous. Germline CDR1 reads SGDLS; CDR2 reads YYNGEE. The germline V and J ends were trimmed by 0 bases and 10 bases, with 11 bases remaining between them. The CDR3 runs 13 residues. CDR3 nucleotide sequence: TGTGCCAGCAGCGTAGGCGTAGTAAACGAGCAGTTCTTC. It codes for CASSVGVVNEQFF.

The J gene is TRBJ2-1, the V gene TRBV9; D not resolved. The CDR3 extends over 9 amino acids. The germline CDR1 and CDR2 sequences are SGDLS and YYNGEE. V was trimmed by 10 bases and J by 8 bases, leaving 7 bases between them. CDR3 DNA sequence: TGTGCCTCTGGAGATGAGCAGTTCTTC. As protein: CASGDEQFF.

This chain joins TRBV15 and TRBJ2-7, with 7 bases aligning to TRBD1. The CDR3 is made up of 15 amino acids. Looked up from germline, CDR1 is LNHNV and CDR2 is YYDKDF (reference sequence). V was pared by 0 bases and J by 4 bases, with 6 bases of the junction left unmatched. CDR3 bases: TGTGCCACCAGCAGAGATCGGGCAGGGGGTTACGAGCAGTACTTC. Translating gives CATSRDRAGGYEQYF.

The V and J genes are TRBV18 and TRBJ2-7, with 9 bases lining up with TRBD1. Per germline, CDR1 KGHSH and CDR2 LQKENI. The V gene end was trimmed by 4 bases and the J gene end by 6 bases; junction bases not matched to a gene: 10. This CDR3 comprises 15 residues. Here the CDR3 DNA reads TGTGCCAGCTCACGCACCGGGACAGGGTCACCCGAGCAGTACTTC. Amino acids: CASSRTGTGSPEQYF. Together with reference TRBV18 and TRBJ2-7, the CDR3 gives the full variable domain: NAGVMQNPRHLVRRRGQEARLRCSPMKGHSHVYWYRQLPEEGLKFMVYLQKENIIDESGMPKERFSAEFPKEGPSILRIQQVVRGDSAAYFCASSRTGTGSPEQYFGPGTRLTVT.

The CDR3 reads CASSLVAGGPLGDTQYF. In DNA, the CDR3 is TGTGCCAGCAGCTTAGTTGCGGGAGGGCCGTTAGGAGATACGCAGTATTTT. The chain employs TRBV7-2 and TRBJ2-3; 9 bases agree with TRBD2. The V gene's germline CDR1 is SGHTA and CDR2 FQGNSA. Unmatched junction bases numbered 10, after V lost 1 base and J lost 5 bases. The CDR3 loop spans 17 amino acids.

This rearrangement joins TRBV28 to TRBJ1-5; no clear D gene. The CDR3 is 15 amino acids. Germline values: CDR1 MDHEN, CDR2 SYDVKM. Trimming shortened V by 3 bases and J by 2 bases, and 11 bases separated the two germline ends. The CDR3 sequence: CASSFALRGNQPQHF. The CDR3 DNA reads as TGTGCCAGCAGTTTCGCTCTCCGAGGCAATCAGCCCCAGCATTTT.

The chain recombines TRBV6-6 with TRBJ2-2; 7 bases are shared with TRBD2. Germline values: CDR1 MNHNY, CDR2 SVGAGI (reference sequence). V lost 6 bases to trimming and J lost 5 bases; unmatched junction nucleotides: 15. The CDR3 runs 17 residues. CDR3 region: CASSRQNRDYRTGELFF. DNA of the CDR3: TGTGCCAGCAGCCGACAGAACCGGGACTACCGAACCGGGGAGCTGTTTTTT.

J is TRBJ1-1 and V is TRBV19; 8 bases map to TRBD1. The V gene end was trimmed by 5 bases and the J gene end by 4 bases; junction bases not matched to a gene: 6. Looked up from germline, CDR1 is LNHDA and CDR2 is SQIVND (reference sequence). There are 14 residues in the CDR3. DNA for the CDR3: TGTGCCAGTAGTCCGCGACAGGGGATCACTGAAGCTTTCTTT. This codes for CASSPRQGITEAFF.

Notes on this clone: One end of the junction fails to match germline, which may point to a read error. V and J are TRBV7-7 and TRBJ1-5, with D uncertain. This CDR3 has 17 residues. Germline CDR1 and CDR2: SSHAT and FNYEAQ (reference sequence). The CDR3 here is CASSLEDGGVRNQPQHF. Here the CDR3 DNA reads TGTGCTAGCAGCTTAGAGGACGGCGGGGTTCGCAATCAGCCCCAGCATTTT.

The sample holds one count of this clone. V is TRBV23-1 and J is TRBJ2-2; D not certain. TRBV23-1 qualifies as an ORF whose function is uncertain. V was trimmed by 0 bases and J by 4 bases, leaving 12 bases between them. CDR3 length equals 16 residues. The CDR3 coding sequence is TGCGCCAGCAGTCAATCGATGGCGGCTAGCACCGGGGAGCTGTTTTTT. Its translation is CASSQSMAASTGELFF.

The V gene is TRBV30, the J gene TRBJ2-1; D unresolved. This CDR3 is 12 amino acids long. CDR1 is GTSNPN and CDR2 is SVGIG in the germline V gene (reference sequence). The V gene lost 2 bases and the J gene lost 10 bases, with 12 bases spanning the gap. CDR3 nucleotides: TGTGCCTGGAGTCTTAGCAGCGTCGAGCAGTTCTTC. This encodes CAWSLSSVEQFF.

The chain employs TRBV24-1 and TRBJ2-2; no definite D call. Germline CDR1 reads KGHDR; CDR2 reads SFDVKD. CDR3 size: 11 residues. Trimming shortened V by 7 bases and J by 5 bases, and 4 bases separated the two germline ends. The CDR3 protein is CATRQTGELFF. For the CDR3, the DNA is TGTGCCACCAGACAAACCGGGGAGCTGTTTTTT.